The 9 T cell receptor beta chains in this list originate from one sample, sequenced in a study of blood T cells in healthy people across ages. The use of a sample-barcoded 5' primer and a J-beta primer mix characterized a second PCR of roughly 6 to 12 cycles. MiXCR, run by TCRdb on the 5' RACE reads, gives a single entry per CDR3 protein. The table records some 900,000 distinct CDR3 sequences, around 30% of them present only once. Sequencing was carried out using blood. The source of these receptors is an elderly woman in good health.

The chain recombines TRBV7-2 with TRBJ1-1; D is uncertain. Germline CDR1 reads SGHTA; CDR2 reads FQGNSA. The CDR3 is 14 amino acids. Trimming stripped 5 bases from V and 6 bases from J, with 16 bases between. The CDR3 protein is CASSAQASRAEAFF. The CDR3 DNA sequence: TGTGCCAGCAGCGCCCAGGCCTCGAGGGCTGAAGCTTTCTTT.

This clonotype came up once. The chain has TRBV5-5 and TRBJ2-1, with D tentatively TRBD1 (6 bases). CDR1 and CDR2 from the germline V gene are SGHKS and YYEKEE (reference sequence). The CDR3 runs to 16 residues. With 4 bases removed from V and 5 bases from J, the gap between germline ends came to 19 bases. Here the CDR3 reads CASSVRRDMTNNEQFF. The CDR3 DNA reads TGTGCCAGCAGCGTACGCCGGGACATGACAAACAATGAGCAGTTCTTC.

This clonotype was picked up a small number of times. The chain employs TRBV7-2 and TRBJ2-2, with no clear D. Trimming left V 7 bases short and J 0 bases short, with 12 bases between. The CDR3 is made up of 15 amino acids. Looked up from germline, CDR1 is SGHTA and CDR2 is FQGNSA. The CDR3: CASTFWGTNTGELFF. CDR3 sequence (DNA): TGTGCCAGCACCTTTTGGGGAACGAACACCGGGGAGCTGTTTTTT.

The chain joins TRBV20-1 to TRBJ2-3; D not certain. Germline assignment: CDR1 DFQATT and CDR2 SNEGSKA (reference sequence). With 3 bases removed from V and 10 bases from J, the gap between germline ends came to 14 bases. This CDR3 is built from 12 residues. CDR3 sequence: CSASGTHDAQYF. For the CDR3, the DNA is TGCAGTGCTAGTGGCACCCATGATGCGCAGTATTTT.

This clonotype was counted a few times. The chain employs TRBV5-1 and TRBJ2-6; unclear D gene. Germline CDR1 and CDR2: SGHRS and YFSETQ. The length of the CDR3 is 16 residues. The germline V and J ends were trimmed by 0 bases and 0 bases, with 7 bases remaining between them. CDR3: CASSLAHDSGANVLTF. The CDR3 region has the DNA TGCGCCAGCAGCTTGGCCCACGACTCTGGGGCCAACGTCCTGACTTTC.

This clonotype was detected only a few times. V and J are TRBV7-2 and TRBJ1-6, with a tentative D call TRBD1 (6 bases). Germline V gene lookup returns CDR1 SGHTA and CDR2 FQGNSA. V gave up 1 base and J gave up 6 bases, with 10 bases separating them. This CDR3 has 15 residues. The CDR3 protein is CASSLGSRGNSPLHF. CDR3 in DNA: TGTGCCAGCAGCTTAGGGAGCAGGGGTAATTCACCCCTCCACTTT.

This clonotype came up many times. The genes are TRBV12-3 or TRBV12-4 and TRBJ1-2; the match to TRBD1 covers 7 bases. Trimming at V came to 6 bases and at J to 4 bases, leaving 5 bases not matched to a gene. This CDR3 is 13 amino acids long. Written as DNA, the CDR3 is TGTGCCAGCAGCATCCGGGACAGCTATGGCTACACCTTC. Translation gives CASSIRDSYGYTF.

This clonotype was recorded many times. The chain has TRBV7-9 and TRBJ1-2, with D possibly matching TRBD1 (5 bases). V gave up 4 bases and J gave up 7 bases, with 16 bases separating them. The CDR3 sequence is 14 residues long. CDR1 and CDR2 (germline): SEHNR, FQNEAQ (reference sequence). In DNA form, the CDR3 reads TGTGCCAGCAGCTCCCCTCGGGGGGGTACTGGCTACACCTTC. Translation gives CASSSPRGGTGYTF.

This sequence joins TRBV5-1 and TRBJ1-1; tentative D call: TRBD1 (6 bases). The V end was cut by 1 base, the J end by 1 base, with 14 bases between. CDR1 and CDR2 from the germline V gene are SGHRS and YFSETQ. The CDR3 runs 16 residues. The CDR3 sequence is CASSLSRQGRNTEAFF. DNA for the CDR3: TGCGCCAGCAGCTTGTCGCGGCAGGGGAGGAACACTGAAGCTTTCTTT.